Here is one TCR beta chain with its context. Recovered participants had two consecutive negative NP/OP PCR tests, healthcare professional clearance, or symptom resolution. Trimming at V came to 3 bases and at J to 3 bases, leaving 13 bases not matched to a gene. The CDR3 has 18 amino acids. CDR1 SGDLS and CDR2 YYNGEE come from the germline V gene. The sample originates from a study of blood T cell repertoires in COVID-19. Study-wide background: There were acute and convalescent COVID-19 samples, and they came from the United States, Italy and Spain.

Method: immunoSEQ multiplex PCR; TCRdb's copy keeps in-frame clones and lacks some. Seen here are fewer than 300,000 clones, approximately 92% observed once, and the top ten hold roughly 1.1%. This receptor was obtained from a young woman who had recovered from COVID-19. The sample taken for sequencing was PBMCs or T cells enriched from blood (not recorded which). J is TRBJ2-1 and V is TRBV9; 9 bases are a match to TRBD2. CDR3 residues: CASSDPLAGPSNYNEQFF. The CDR3 bases are TGTGCCAGCAGCGACCCGCTAGCGGGACCATCCAACTACAATGAGCAGTTCTTC.